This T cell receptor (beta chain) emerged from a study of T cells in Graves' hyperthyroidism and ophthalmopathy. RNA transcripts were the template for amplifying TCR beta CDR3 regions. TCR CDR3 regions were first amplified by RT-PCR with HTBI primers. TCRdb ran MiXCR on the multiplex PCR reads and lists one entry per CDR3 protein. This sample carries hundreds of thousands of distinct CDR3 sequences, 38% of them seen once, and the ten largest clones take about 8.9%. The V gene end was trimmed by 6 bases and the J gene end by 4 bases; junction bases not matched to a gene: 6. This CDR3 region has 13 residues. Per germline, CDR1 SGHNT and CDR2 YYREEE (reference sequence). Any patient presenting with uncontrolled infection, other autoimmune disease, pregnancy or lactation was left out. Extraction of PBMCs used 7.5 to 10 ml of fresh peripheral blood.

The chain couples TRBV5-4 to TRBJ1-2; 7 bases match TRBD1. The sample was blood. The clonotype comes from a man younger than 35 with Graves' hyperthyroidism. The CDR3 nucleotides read TGTGCCAGCACCTCGGACAGGTCCTATGGCTACACCTTC. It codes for CASTSDRSYGYTF.